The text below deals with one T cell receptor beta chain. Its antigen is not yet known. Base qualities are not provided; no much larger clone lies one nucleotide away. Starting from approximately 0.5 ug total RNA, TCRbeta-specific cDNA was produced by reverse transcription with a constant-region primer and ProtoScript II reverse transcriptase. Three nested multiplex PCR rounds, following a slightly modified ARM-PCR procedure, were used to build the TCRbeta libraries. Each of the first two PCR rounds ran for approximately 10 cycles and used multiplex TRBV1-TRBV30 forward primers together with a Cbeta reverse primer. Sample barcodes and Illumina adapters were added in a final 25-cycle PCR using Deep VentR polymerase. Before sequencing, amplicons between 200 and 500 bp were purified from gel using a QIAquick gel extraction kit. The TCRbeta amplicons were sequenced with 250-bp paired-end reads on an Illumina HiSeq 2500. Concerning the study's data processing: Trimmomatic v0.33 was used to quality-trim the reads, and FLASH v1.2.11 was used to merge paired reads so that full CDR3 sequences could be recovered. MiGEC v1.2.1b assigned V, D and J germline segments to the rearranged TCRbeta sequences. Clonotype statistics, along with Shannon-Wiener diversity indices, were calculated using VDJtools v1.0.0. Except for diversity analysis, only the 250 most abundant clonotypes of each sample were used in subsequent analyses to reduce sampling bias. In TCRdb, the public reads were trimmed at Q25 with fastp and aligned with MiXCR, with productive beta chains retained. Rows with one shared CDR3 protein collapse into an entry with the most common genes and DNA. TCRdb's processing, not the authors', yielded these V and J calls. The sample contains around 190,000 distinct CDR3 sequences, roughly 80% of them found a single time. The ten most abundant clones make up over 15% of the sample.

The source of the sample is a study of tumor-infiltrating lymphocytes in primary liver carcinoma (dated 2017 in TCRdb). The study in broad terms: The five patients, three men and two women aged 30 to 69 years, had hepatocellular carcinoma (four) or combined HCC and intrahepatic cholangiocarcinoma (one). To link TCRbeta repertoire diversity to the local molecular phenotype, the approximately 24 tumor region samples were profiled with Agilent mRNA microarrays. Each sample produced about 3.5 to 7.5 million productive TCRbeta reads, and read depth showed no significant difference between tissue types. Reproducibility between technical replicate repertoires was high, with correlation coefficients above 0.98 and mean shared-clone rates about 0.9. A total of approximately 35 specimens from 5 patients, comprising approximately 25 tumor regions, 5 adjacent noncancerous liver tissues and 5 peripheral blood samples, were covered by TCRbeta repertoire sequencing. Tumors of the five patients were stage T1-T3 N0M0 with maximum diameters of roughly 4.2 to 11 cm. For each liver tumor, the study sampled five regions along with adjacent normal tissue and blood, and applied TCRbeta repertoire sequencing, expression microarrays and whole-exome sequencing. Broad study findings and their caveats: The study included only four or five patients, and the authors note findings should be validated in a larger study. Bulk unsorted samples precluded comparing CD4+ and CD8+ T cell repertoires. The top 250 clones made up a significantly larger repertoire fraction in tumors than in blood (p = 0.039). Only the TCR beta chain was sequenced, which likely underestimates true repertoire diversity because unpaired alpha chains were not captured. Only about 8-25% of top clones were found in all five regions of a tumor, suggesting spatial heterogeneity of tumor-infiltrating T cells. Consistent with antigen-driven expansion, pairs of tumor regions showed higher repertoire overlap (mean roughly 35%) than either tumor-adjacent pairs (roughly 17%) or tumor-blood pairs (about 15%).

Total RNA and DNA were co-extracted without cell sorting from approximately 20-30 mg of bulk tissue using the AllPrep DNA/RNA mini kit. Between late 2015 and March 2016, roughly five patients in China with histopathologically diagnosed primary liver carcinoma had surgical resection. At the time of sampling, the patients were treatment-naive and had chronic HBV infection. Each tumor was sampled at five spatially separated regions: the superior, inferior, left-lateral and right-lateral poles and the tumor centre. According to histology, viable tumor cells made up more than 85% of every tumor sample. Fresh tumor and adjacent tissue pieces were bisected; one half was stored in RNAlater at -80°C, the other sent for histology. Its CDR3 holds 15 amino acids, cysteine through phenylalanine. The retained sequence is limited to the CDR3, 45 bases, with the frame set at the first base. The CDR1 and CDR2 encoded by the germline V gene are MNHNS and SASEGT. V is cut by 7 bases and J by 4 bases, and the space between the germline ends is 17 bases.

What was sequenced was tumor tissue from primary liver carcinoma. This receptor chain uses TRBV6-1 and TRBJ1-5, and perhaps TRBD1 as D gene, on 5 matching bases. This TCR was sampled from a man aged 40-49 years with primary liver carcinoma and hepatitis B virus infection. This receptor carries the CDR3 CASMGRVIRNQPQHF. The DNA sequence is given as TGTGCCAGCATGGGCAGGGTGATACGAAATCAGCCCCAGCATTTT.